Described below is a single T cell receptor (beta chain) sequence and its context. Its binding antigen is unknown. The data were obtained in a study of cytomegalovirus exposure and HLA in healthy donors (dated 2017 in TCRdb). Regarding the research as a whole: An earlier analysis of several hundred of the donors reported around 280 Gb of sequence data and 95 million to 120 million unique TCR beta sequences obtained from around 190 million T cells. Rather than drawing on any new phenotypic data, the later analysis identified candidate immune exposures from TCR beta sequences and the way those sequences occurred across donors. To predict cytomegalovirus infection status, the study combined high-throughput TCR immunosequencing, statistical association of individual TCRs with disease status, and machine learning. Class I and class II HLA loci were covered by the typing at four-digit resolution. Among roughly 370 genotyped donors of the cohort, an average of about 240,000 unique TCR beta nucleotide sequences were sequenced per donor, approximately 20% of them non-productive. A later genetic analysis used genome-wide SNP genotypes for about 55% of the 666 donors, treating that subset as a discovery cohort. Besides the first cohort of around 670 subjects, a separate validation cohort made up of some 110 different subjects was used. Of the roughly 410 genotyped donors, approximately 81% were placed in the genetic ancestry cluster associated with self-reported Caucasian donors. Using immunosequencing, the study profiled T cell repertoires from around 680 subjects and related those repertoires to cytomegalovirus serostatus. Approximately 300 gigabases of sequencing data and around 85 million unique TCR sequences made up an early release that covered about 640 HLA-typed donors. Alongside the repertoire data, information on donor age, sex, ethnicity and CMV serostatus was compiled. Several DR-DQ haplotypes were handled as single units for association and clustering, since linkage in the cohort was strong. An earlier analysis of 587 of the donors used high-throughput TCR beta sequencing to judge whether each TCR beta V gene segment behaved as functional or pseudogenic. The number of typed donors differed by locus: about 629-640 for A, B, C, DRB1 and DQB1; some 540 for DQA1; around 580 for DPA1; and 400 to 480 for DPB1. All discovery cohort repertoires had been generated on a single sequencing platform. The study was designed to test whether signatures of past pathogen exposure could be identified by cataloging public T cell receptors. A later analysis re-analyzed previously published TCR beta repertoires from hundreds of donors and added high-resolution HLA genotyping to study TCR occurrence patterns. The research as a whole found: In a later analysis, the rate of TCR association differed among HLA loci, with DRB1 alleles having the most associated TCRs and HLA-C alleles having the fewest. The study listed approximately 150 TCR beta chains as associated with cytomegalovirus. This cohort had only TCR beta chains sequenced, and the lack of alpha or paired-chain data limited which features could be detected. A cluster of highly shared sequence variants was judged likely to represent a technical artifact of the sequencing pipeline. In vitro tests confirmed that three of the cytomegalovirus-associated TCR beta chains recognize cytomegalovirus antigens. The authors suggested that the approach could potentially be extended to other disease states and immunological phenotypes. Some IMGT-functional V segments, including TRBV6-2 and TRBV6-3, could not be told apart with the 87-base-pair reads, so those segments were excluded. Correlated functional status among segregating V segments might reflect linkage disequilibrium, but an unknown experimental factor could not be ruled out. Most TCR sequences were seen in very few donors, while some public TCRs were found in many individuals. Cytomegalovirus status was reported to be diagnosed by the classifier with high specificity and sensitivity in both the original and validation cohorts. A later genetic analysis reported fewer N-insertions in productive TCRs among donors in an Asian-associated ancestry cluster than the roughly 620-donor mean. A further reported finding was that TCR beta sequences accurately predicted the HLA-A and HLA-B alleles for most subjects in the first cohort. A later analysis associated around 16,000 TCR beta sequences with specific HLA alleles at a false discovery rate of 0.05. Approximately 18 rarely observed V segments, including chromosome 9 orphons, were excluded from the earlier analysis of a few hundred of the donors because counts were too low. Because some donors lacked HLA typing at each locus, the association tests relied only on the typed subset. An association between a missense DCLRE1C variant and V-gene and J-gene trimming of TCR beta chains was found in a later genetic analysis and replicated in an independent cohort. The presence/absence analyses assumed that sequencing depth was roughly uniform across donors, and that assumption may not be true. For the cohort, immune exposure information was limited to CMV serostatus. Broadly in line with IMGT annotations, most TCR beta V segments showed up in productive rearrangements about 87% or about 30% of the time in an earlier analysis of about 500 of the donors. When HLA alleles, especially DR and DQ, strongly co-occurred, TCR associations were difficult to assign to individual alleles. Most CMV-associated TCR beta chains appeared to be HLA-restricted in a later analysis, and the HLA associations seemed to be driven largely by CMV exposure. According to a later analysis, parvovirus B19, influenza, CMV and Epstein-Barr virus appeared linked to several top co-occurrence clusters. A later analysis found that HLA-associated TCR beta chains were more clonally expanded and had lower generation probabilities than equally common non-associated chains.

The library was built by means of the immunoSEQ multiplex PCR assay. The multiplex PCR relied on a mix of 60 forward primers for TCR Vbeta segments and 13 reverse primers for TCR Jbeta segments. The CDR3 region of rearranged TCR beta genes was amplified from genomic DNA by a multiplex PCR assay. On the Illumina HiSeq System, the amplified TCR beta libraries were sequenced as 87-base-pair reads. In the authors' own workflow: Across the 666 repertoires, a later analysis counted about 81 million unique TCR beta chains, roughly 11 million of which were shared by at least two donors. Raw reads were error-corrected and collapsed into unique sequences by a nearest-neighbor algorithm in which closely related sequences were merged to remove PCR and sequencing errors. CDR3 sequences were aligned to IMGT reference sequences to assign V, D and J gene segments. For a sequence to be retained, a match of at least six nucleotides was required to both a V gene segment and a J gene segment. Rearrangements were classified as productive when the CDR3 lacked stop codons and remained in frame with V and J, and all other rearrangements were classified as non-productive. Following IMGT convention, CDR3 was defined as the stretch from the second conserved V-encoded cysteine to the conserved J-encoded phenylalanine. Sequences without an unambiguous match to a single V gene segment were excluded from the earlier analysis of about 630 of the donors. In an earlier analysis of 450 to 700 of the donors, V segments were called functional above 56.7% productive rearrangements and were called segregating when the between-donor standard deviation exceeded 5%. To diagnose cytomegalovirus status from the catalog of TCR beta chain sequences, a statistical classification framework was built. In a later analysis, V and J genes were assigned by comparing TCR nucleotide sequences against IMGT/GENE-DB human TR gene sequences. A later analysis assigned CDR3 sequences and most-parsimonious VDJ recombination scenarios with the TCRdist pipeline. In a later analysis, each TCR beta chain was defined by its CDR3 amino acid sequence together with its V-gene family, and reads lacking a unique V-gene family were excluded. A later analysis removed 600 or so highly shared, low-generation-probability nucleotide sequences to deal with suspected cross-contamination and a sequencing artifact. In a later analysis, a clonal expansion index for each public chain was calculated from normalized within-repertoire ranks of inferred template counts. In a later analysis, generation probabilities were computed using a VDJ recombination model fitted to out-of-frame rearrangements, and the results were checked against IGoR. In a later analysis, TCR-TCR, TCR-HLA and TCR-CMV co-occurrence was scored with hypergeometric tests, and a repertoire-size bias correction was applied to TCR pairs. False discovery rates were estimated in a later analysis by permuting HLA or CMV assignments 20 times. In a later analysis, co-occurring TCRs were grouped with DBSCAN, and TCRdist sequence similarity was added when clustering was performed within HLA-allele-positive subsets. For co-occurrence clustering, repertoires with fewer than 30,000 or more than 120,000 public chains were excluded, along with five repertoires with anomalous nucleotide sharing. Imported from immuneACCESS, the table was reduced by TCRdb to in-frame sequences with V and J called. These copies leave out some clones; in studies compared against another copy, an unresolved V gene accounts for under half, and the cause of the remainder is not known. V and J calls and clone size are as listed in that table; D and trimming were resolved from the DNA. The sample's own table lists 75,000 to 95,000 clones. Around 4.4% of the sample rests with the top ten.

The CDR3 starts with the cysteine, ends with the phenylalanine, and has 17 residues. Of all the DNA, just the CDR3 is kept, 51 bases in frame from base 1. Germline trimming amounts to 1 base on V and 5 bases on J, with 11 as the count of junction bases outside the gene matches. Reading the germline V gene gives CDR1 SGHAT and CDR2 FQNNGV. The cohort consisted of 670 or so healthy bone marrow donors. At the time of sampling, all cohort members were nominally healthy, though unrecorded immune exposures were likely present. The donor tested CMV seronegative and was one of the 352 seronegative cohort members. A peripheral blood sample was collected from each donor, and TCR beta sequencing was performed on peripheral blood mononuclear cells. Genomic DNA extraction from the blood cell samples was performed with the Qiagen DNeasy Blood Extraction Kit.

The V gene is TRBV11-2 and the J gene is TRBJ1-2; 9 central bases correspond to TRBD1. The sample consisted of PBMCs. The receptor was isolated from a man aged 25 to 40 in good health and CMV-seronegative. The CDR3 reads CASSLVVSDRGPYGYTF. The nucleotide sequence reads TGTGCCAGCAGCTTAGTGGTGTCGGACAGGGGCCCTTATGGCTACACCTTC. The entire variable domain, with the stretches around the CDR3 drawn from the reference TRBV11-2 and TRBJ1-2 proteins, is EAGVAQSPRYKIIEKRQSVAFWCNPISGHATLYWYQQILGQGPKLLIQFQNNGVVDDSQLPKDRFSAERLKGVDSTLKIQPAKLEDSAVYLCASSLVVSDRGPYGYTFGSGTRLTVV.